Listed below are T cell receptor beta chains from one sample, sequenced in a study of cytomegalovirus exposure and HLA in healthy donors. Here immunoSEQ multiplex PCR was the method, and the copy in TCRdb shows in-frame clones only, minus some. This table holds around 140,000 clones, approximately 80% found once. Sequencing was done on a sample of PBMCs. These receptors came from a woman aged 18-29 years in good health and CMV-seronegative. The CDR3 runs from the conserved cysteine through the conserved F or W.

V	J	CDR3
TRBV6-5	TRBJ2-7	CASSSPRDSSYEQYF
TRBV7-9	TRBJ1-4	CASSLPGEEKLFF
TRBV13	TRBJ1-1	CASSAKDRRTEAFF
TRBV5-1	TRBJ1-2	CASSLDGSPNYGYTF
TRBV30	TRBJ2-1	CAWSVTLEQFF
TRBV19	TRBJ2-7	CASSILAGYYEQYF
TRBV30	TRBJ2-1	CAGKSSYNEQFF
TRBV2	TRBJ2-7	CATMTGGREQYF
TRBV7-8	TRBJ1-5	CASSLYRQGYQPQHF
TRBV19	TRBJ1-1	CASSLGGPNTEAFF
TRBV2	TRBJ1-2	CASSGQVIGYTF
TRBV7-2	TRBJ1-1	CASSSLGQGDTEAFF
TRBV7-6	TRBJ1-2	CASSLGSLDYTF
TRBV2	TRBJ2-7	CASRGLLAGQYF
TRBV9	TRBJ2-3	CASSEGPLGYTDTQYF
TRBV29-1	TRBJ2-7	CSVGGDEGFPYEQYF
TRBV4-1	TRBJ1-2	CASRATGRGYGYTF
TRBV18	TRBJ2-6	CASSSGQGMTSGANVLTF
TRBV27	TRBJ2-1	CASSLQRDGGNEQFF
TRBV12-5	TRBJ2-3	CASGYSPSFTDTQYF
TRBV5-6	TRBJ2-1	CASSLDGGRANEQFF
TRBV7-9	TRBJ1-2	CASSAPGQVSDGYTF
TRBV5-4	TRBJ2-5	CASSPPGQKKTQYF
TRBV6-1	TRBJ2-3	CASSETGQDTQYF
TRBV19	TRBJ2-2	CASRRRFGELFF
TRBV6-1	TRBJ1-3	CASVRVSGNTIYF
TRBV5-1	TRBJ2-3	CASSLAMGGTDTQYF
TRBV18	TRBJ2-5	CASSPPQGGTQYF
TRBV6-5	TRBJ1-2	CASSYDRTNYGYTF
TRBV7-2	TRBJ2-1	CASSGQDNEQFF
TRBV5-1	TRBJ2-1	CASSRLAGLRDEQFF
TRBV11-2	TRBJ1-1	CASSSEGSAWAFF
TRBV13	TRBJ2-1	CASSGKPKPSSSYNEQFF
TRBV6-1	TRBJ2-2	CASTPGNTGELFF
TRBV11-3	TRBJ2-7	CASSSGQVGGEQYF
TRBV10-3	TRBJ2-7	CAISDRAYEQYF
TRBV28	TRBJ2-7	CASGPEERAYF